The text below deals with one TCR beta chain. This entry belongs to a study of blood T cell repertoires in COVID-19. About the research overall: Samples of COVID-19 (acute and convalescent) were obtained from the United States, Italy and Spain.

CDR3 length: 15 amino acids. CDR1 and CDR2 from the germline V gene are SGDLS and YYNGEE. Trimming pared 1 base from V and 0 bases from J, leaving 10 bases between. Original methodology: Estimated nucleated cell counts came from reference gene primer amplification. TCRdb keeps only in-frame clones here, not all; method: immunoSEQ multiplex PCR. The V and J calls and clone size were taken over from that table, and D and trimming were inferred from the DNA. The repertoire consists of 53,000 or so clones, with more than 85% occurring once and the leading ten covering around 3%. The rearrangement uses TRBV9 and TRBJ1-1; D possibly corresponds to TRBD1 (5 bases). This TCR was sampled from a human donor in a cohort sampled during active COVID-19. Material for sequencing was peripheral blood. Written as DNA, the CDR3 is TGTGCCAGCAGCGTAAGGGAGGGGATGAACACTGAAGCTTTCTTT. Translation: CASSVREGMNTEAFF.